This TCR beta chain emerged from a study of T-cell memory formation after mild COVID-19. Broader study findings: CD4+ clones that contracted lay mainly in CM and EM; CD8+ ones lay in EMRA. Clones that got smaller from day 15 to 85 had even CD4/CD8, while clones growing later tipped toward CD4+.

MiXCR, applied by TCRdb to the 5' RACE reads, yields one record per CDR3 protein. The sample consists of roughly 450,000 distinct CDR3 sequences, about a sixth of them appearing once. Germline CDR1 reads MNHEY; CDR2 reads SVGEGT. V shed 2 bases and J shed 4 bases, with 14 bases lying between them. This CDR3 region has 15 residues. Remarks on this clonotype: Its cognate antigen is unknown.

The sequencing input was PBMCs or a T cell subset sorted from them (not recorded which). The source is a man aged 18 to 30 who had mild COVID-19 (a few samples of this study predate the infection). Cell type and time point are not known. The chain employs TRBV6-2 or TRBV6-3 and TRBJ1-1, with D unresolved. The CDR3: CASSYGPRGSTEAFF. In DNA form, the CDR3 reads TGTGCCAGCAGTTACGGGCCTCGAGGAAGCACTGAAGCTTTCTTT.